This T cell receptor beta chain was identified in a study of cytotoxic CD8 clonotypes in ibrutinib-treated CLL. The data were produced by immunoSEQ multiplex PCR, yet TCRdb's version contains in-frame clones alone and is incomplete. The data hold 300,000 to 400,000 clones, with roughly 71% observed a single time. Germline loops: CDR1 MGHRA, CDR2 YSYEKL. The CDR3 spans 13 residues. Trimming shortened V by 4 bases and J by 2 bases, and 9 bases separated the two germline ends. This receptor was taken from a human donor with chronic lymphocytic leukemia. The gene calls are TRBV4-1 and TRBJ2-7; no clear D. The sample in question was PBMCs, obtained after 36 months of ibrutinib treatment. The CDR3 bases are TGCGCCAGCAGCCTTTCCCGGACCTACGAGCAGTACTTC. It yields the protein CASSLSRTYEQYF.